The 20 T cell receptor beta chains below all came from one sample that was sequenced in a study of T cells in Graves' hyperthyroidism and ophthalmopathy (dated by TCRdb to the late 2010s). Library generation was performed with multiplex PCR. Sequencing was performed on an Illumina HiSeq 2000. Amplification of TCR beta CDR3 regions was carried out from RNA transcripts. A first-round RT-PCR of the TCR CDR3 used the HTBI primer set with the Qiagen OneStep RT-PCR kit. TCRdb redid the processing of the public reads, applying fastp at Q25 and MiXCR, and retained in-frame beta chains. A single entry per CDR3 protein holds the most common genes and DNA from its merged rows. The sample table records about 540,000 distinct CDR3 sequences; approximately 44% of these occur just once. The leading ten clones occupy 7.5% to 8.5% of the sample. Sequencing used peripheral blood or thyroid tissue (not recorded which). The receptors here all came from a woman between 18 and 30 years old with Graves' hyperthyroidism.

This clonotype occurred many times. The chain carries TRBV4-1 and TRBJ1-5; maybe TRBD1 (5 bases). This CDR3 is built from 15 residues. V lost 0 bases, J lost 6 bases, and 12 bases lay in between. Germline CDR1 reads MGHRA; CDR2 reads YSYEKL. Here the CDR3 DNA reads TGCGCCAGCAGCCAAGAGGGACTGTCCGTTCAGCCCCAGCATTTT. Its translation is CASSQEGLSVQPQHF.

This clonotype was observed at least ten times. J is TRBJ2-7 and V is TRBV5-6, with D possibly being TRBD2 (5 bases). Germline CDR1 SGHDT, CDR2 YYEEEE. The length of the CDR3 is 15 residues. V lost 4 bases, J lost 5 bases, and 19 bases lay in between. In DNA form, the CDR3 reads TGTGCCAGCAGCCTTAAGCGGTTCCTCCCCCACGAGCAGTACTTC. It specifies CASSLKRFLPHEQYF.

In this sample, this clonotype turned up a few times. The conserved phenylalanine or tryptophan normally closing the CDR3 is absent here, so this likely arose from a read error. The chain uses TRBV19 and TRBJ1-4; D gene unclear. The germline gives CDR1 LNHDA, CDR2 SQIVND (reference sequence). V was clipped by 3 bases and J by 14 bases, with 1 base between them. The CDR3 is made up of 8 amino acids. CDR3 coding DNA: TGTGCCAGTAGTATTCTGTTTGTA. It translates to CASSILFV.

This clonotype has a count of ten or more. The V call is TRBV10-3, the J call TRBJ2-7; 12 nucleotides align to TRBD2. Germline lookup yields CDR1 ENHRY and CDR2 SYGVKD. Trimming at V came to 9 bases and at J to 4 bases, leaving 4 bases not matched to a gene. CDR3 length equals 13 residues. The CDR3 region is CAMKTSGSYEQYF. CDR3 coding DNA: TGTGCCATGAAGACTAGCGGGAGTTACGAGCAGTACTTC.

This sequence joins TRBV18 and TRBJ1-3; TRBD1 aligns across 8 bases. V lost 3 bases and J lost 0; bases outside the gene matches: 4. Germline assignment: CDR1 KGHSH and CDR2 LQKENI. There are 16 residues in the CDR3. CDR3 region: CASSPRDRHSGNTIYF. The CDR3 region has the DNA TGTGCCAGCTCACCCAGGGACAGGCACTCTGGAAACACCATATATTTT.

As regards this clonotype: This may stem from a read error, because a much larger clone lies one nucleotide away. The chain employs TRBV6-5 and TRBJ1-2; 9 nucleotides match TRBD1. The CDR3 loop spans 13 amino acids. Germline trimming cut 5 bases from V and 12 bases from J; bases unmatched to any gene: 10. CDR1 is MNHEY and CDR2 is SVGAGI in the germline V gene. As DNA, the CDR3 is TGTGCCAGCAGTCAGGGACAGGGAGAAGGCCACACCTTC. Residues: CASSQGQGEGHTF.

A remark on this clonotype: This may come from a read error, since a much larger clone is one base off. CDR3 region: CACSQRGSGTAYYEQYF. DNA of the CDR3: TGTGCCTGCAGCCAAAGGGGGTCGGGGACAGCCTACTACGAGCAGTACTTC. The J gene is TRBJ2-7, the V gene TRBV5-1; 7 bases are shared with TRBD1. This CDR3 has 17 amino acids. The germline CDR1 and CDR2 sequences are SGHRS and YFSETQ.

This clonotype was seen at least ten times. CDR3 region: CASSVEGQGGRGEAFF. CDR3 nucleotides: TGTGCCAGCAGCGTGGAGGGACAGGGGGGGAGGGGTGAAGCTTTCTTT. The genes are TRBV9 and TRBJ1-1, with 11 bases that match TRBD1. CDR3 length equals 16 residues. Per germline, CDR1 SGDLS and CDR2 YYNGEE. The junction had 10 bases not matched to a gene; V was cut back by 2 bases and J by 7 bases.

This clonotype has at least ten counts. CDR3 amino acids: CASSAIEGTIYF. Here the CDR3 DNA reads TGTGCCAGCAGCGCCATCGAGGGCACCATATATTTT. The chain joins TRBV5-4 to TRBJ1-3; D unresolved. Looked up from germline, CDR1 is SGHNT and CDR2 is YYREEE (reference sequence). V was pared by 4 bases and J by 9 bases, with 11 bases between. The CDR3 covers 12 residues. The full variable domain, completed using reference TRBV5-4 and TRBJ1-3, is ETGVTQSPTHLIKTRGQQVTLRCSSQSGHNTVSWYQQALGQGPQFIFQYYREEENGRGNFPPRFSGLQFPNYSSELNVNALELDDSALYLCASSAIEGTIYFGEGSWLTVV.

This clonotype showed up just once. A much bigger clone sits one base away, suggesting this may be a read error. The V call is TRBV11-3, the J call TRBJ2-5; D uncertain. The DNA end is a closer match to TRBJ2-1, so the J assignment may be wrong. Per the germline V gene, CDR1 is SGHNT and CDR2 is YENEEA. This CDR3 contains 13 residues. The CDR3 protein is CASSLVDYNEQFF. The DNA of the CDR3 is TGTGCCAGCAGCTTAGTGGACTACAATGAGCAGTTCTTC.

The rearrangement joins TRBV24-1 to TRBJ2-5; 11 bases line up with TRBD1. Germline CDR1 KGHDR, CDR2 SFDVKD. This CDR3 contains 16 residues. After removal of 6 bases from V and 1 base from J, the junction contained 6 bases not matched to a gene. The CDR3 region has the DNA TGTGCCACCAGTCACCGGGACAGGGGGTTCCAAGAGACCCAGTACTTC. As protein: CATSHRDRGFQETQYF.

V usage is TRBV7-2 and J usage is TRBJ1-6; 9 bases are shared with TRBD1. The CDR3 loop spans 17 amino acids. CDR1 is SGHTA and CDR2 is FQGNSA in the germline V gene. Unmatched junction bases numbered 16, after V lost 6 bases and J lost 10 bases. CDR3 DNA sequence: TGTGCCAGCAGGTCCTTCCCGGGACAGGGTTTAAAATCACCCCTCCACTTT. Its protein is CASRSFPGQGLKSPLHF.

As concerns this clonotype: A much bigger clone sits one base away, suggesting this may be a read error. This chain links TRBV7-2 with TRBJ2-7; D possibly corresponds to TRBD2 (7 bases). From germline, CDR1 is SGHTA and CDR2 FQGNSA. The ends were cut back, 3 bases at V and 5 bases at J, with 17 bases in the middle. The CDR3 runs 15 residues. The CDR3 spells CASSLRGRGSDEQYF. The DNA of the CDR3 is TGTGCCAGCAGCTTGAGAGGGAGGGGGTCGGACGAGCAGTACTTC.

The chain links TRBV5-1 to TRBJ1-5, with 9 bases fitting TRBD1. The J segment lost 2 bases and the V segment lost 4 bases, leaving 7 bases of the junction unmatched. Looked up from germline, CDR1 is SGHRS and CDR2 is YFSETQ. The CDR3 sequence is 16 residues long. The CDR3 loop is CASSPSWDRGNQPQHF. CDR3 nucleotide sequence: TGCGCCAGCAGCCCGAGTTGGGACAGGGGCAATCAGCCCCAGCATTTT.

This clonotype has ten or more counts. This chain joins TRBV25-1 and TRBJ1-2, with D maybe TRBD1 (6 bases). CDR1 is MGHDK and CDR2 is SYGVNS in the germline V gene. The CDR3 covers 14 residues. Trimming left V 2 bases short and J 7 bases short, with 14 bases between. The CDR3 region is CASSEPDRLVGYTF. CDR3 nucleotides: TGTGCCAGCAGTGAACCCGACAGGTTGGTTGGCTACACCTTC.

As regards this clonotype: It is likely a read error, because the conserved phenylalanine at the end of the CDR3 is missing. The V and J genes are TRBV4-3 and TRBJ2-2; 9 bases map to TRBD1. J lost 2 bases, V lost 4 bases, and 8 bases had no gene match. The CDR3 covers 17 residues. Looked up from germline, CDR1 is LGHNA and CDR2 is YSLEER. Here the CDR3 DNA reads TGCGCCAGCAGCCGGAACCTACAGGGGGCAAACACCGGGGAGCTGTTTTCT. Translating it yields CASSRNLQGANTGELFS.

This clonotype appeared a single time. The J gene is TRBJ1-2, the V gene TRBV20-1; 9 bases are shared with TRBD1. Per germline, CDR1 DFQATT and CDR2 SNEGSKA (reference sequence). V shed 0 bases, J shed 6 bases, and the junction held 5 bases outside the gene matches. This CDR3 is 14 amino acids long. For the CDR3, the DNA is TGCAGTGCTAGAGATCCGGGACAGGGTCATGGCTACACCTTC. It codes for CSARDPGQGHGYTF.

Concerning this clonotype itself: Here the CDR3 omits its conserved ending phenylalanine or tryptophan, so a read error is the likely source. The chain carries TRBV2 and TRBJ2-7, with 8 bases lining up with TRBD2. J was trimmed by 0 bases and V by 2 bases; bases with no gene match: 6. The CDR3 has 16 residues. The V gene's germline CDR1 is SNHLY and CDR2 FYNNEI. CDR3 sequence reads: CASSELTSEISYEQYL. The CDR3 DNA reads TGTGCCAGCAGTGAATTGACTAGCGAAATCTCCTACGAGCAGTACCTC.

This clonotype was detected many times. The chain joins TRBV10-3 to TRBJ2-7; TRBD1 agrees at 9 bases. The V and J ends lost 4 bases and 6 bases, in that order; junction bases with no gene match: 7. There are 14 residues in the CDR3. Germline lookup yields CDR1 ENHRY and CDR2 SYGVKD. The CDR3 nucleotides read TGTGCCATCAGTGGGCCAACAGGGGGCGGCGAGCAGTACTTC. Translating it yields CAISGPTGGGEQYF.

The V gene is TRBV2, the J gene TRBJ2-2, with no clear D. The V end was cut by 6 bases, the J end by 11 bases, with 13 bases between. There are 12 residues in the CDR3. Germline V gives CDR1 SNHLY, CDR2 FYNNEI. The CDR3 DNA reads TGTGCCAGCAGCTTCGACACCTACGAGCTGTTTTTT. It encodes CASSFDTYELFF.